This is a list of T cell receptor beta chains from one sample in a study of blood T cells in healthy people across ages. MiXCR, applied by TCRdb to the 5' RACE reads, yields one record per CDR3 protein. The data contain fewer than 800,000 distinct CDR3 sequences, 20% to 25% of them singletons. These records were also assigned to another study, of T cells of mothers and their children.

The specimen sequenced was blood. These receptor sequences come from a boy aged 5 to 17 in good health. CDR3s include the opening cysteine and the closing phenylalanine or tryptophan. D genes are given only for firm matches. Part of the rows lack a size; the others show once, few, many or a class for expanded clones.

CDR3 protein: CASSSLRSEQYF
CDR3 DNA: TGTGCCAGCAGCTCTTTGCGTAGCGAGCAGTACTTC
V gene: TRBV5-6
D gene: NA
J gene: TRBJ2-7
clone size: NA

CDR3 protein: CASSVAGSPNEQFF
CDR3 DNA: TGTGCCAGCAGTGTAGCCGGTTCCCCCAATGAGCAGTTCTTC
V gene: TRBV6-2/TRBV6-3
D gene: NA
J gene: TRBJ2-1
clone size: few

CDR3 protein: CASSPHSGRSYEQYF
CDR3 DNA: TGTGCCAGCAGCCCACATAGCGGGAGGTCCTACGAGCAGTACTTC
V gene: TRBV21-1
D gene: NA
J gene: TRBJ2-7
clone size: NA

CDR3 protein: CASGLVPHTDTQYF
CDR3 DNA: TGTGCTAGTGGTTTGGTACCACACACAGATACGCAGTATTTT
V gene: TRBV12-5
D gene: NA
J gene: TRBJ2-3
clone size: NA

CDR3 protein: CASFLDPSAANEKLFF
CDR3 DNA: TGTGCCAGCTTCCTGGACCCCTCTGCGGCTAATGAAAAACTGTTTTTT
V gene: TRBV27
D gene: NA
J gene: TRBJ1-4
clone size: few

CDR3 protein: CASSQDAAALFF
CDR3 DNA: TGTGCCAGCAGCCAAGATGCAGCGGCGCTGTTCTTC
V gene: TRBV3-1
D gene: NA
J gene: TRBJ2-5
clone size: NA

CDR3 protein: CAISEHRDRGDNTEAFF
CDR3 DNA: TGTGCCATCAGTGAGCACCGGGACAGGGGGGATAACACTGAAGCTTTCTTT
V gene: TRBV10-3
D gene: TRBD1
J gene: TRBJ1-1
clone size: few

CDR3 protein: CASNDRGVSYEQYF
CDR3 DNA: TGTGCCAGCAATGACAGGGGAGTGTCCTACGAGCAGTACTTC
V gene: TRBV2
D gene: TRBD1
J gene: TRBJ2-7
clone size: few

CDR3 protein: CASSGPGQGASYEQYF
CDR3 DNA: TGTGCCAGCAGTGGTCCAGGACAGGGGGCGTCCTACGAGCAGTACTTC
V gene: TRBV25-1
D gene: TRBD1
J gene: TRBJ2-7
clone size: NA

CDR3 protein: CSVGGQDPYEQYF
CDR3 DNA: TGCAGCGTTGGCGGACAGGACCCCTACGAGCAGTACTTC
V gene: TRBV29-1
D gene: TRBD1
J gene: TRBJ2-7
clone size: few

CDR3 protein: CASSTQLADNEQFF
CDR3 DNA: TGTGCCAGCAGCACCCAACTAGCGGACAATGAGCAGTTCTTC
V gene: TRBV7-2
D gene: TRBD2
J gene: TRBJ2-1
clone size: NA

CDR3 protein: CASSLPLLALETQYF
CDR3 DNA: TGTGCCAGCAGCTTGCCCCTACTAGCGTTGGAGACCCAGTACTTC
V gene: TRBV7-2
D gene: TRBD2
J gene: TRBJ2-5
clone size: NA

CDR3 protein: CATLNREGQAYF
CDR3 DNA: TGTGCCACACTAAACCGGGAGGGACAGGCCTACTTC
V gene: TRBV24-1
D gene: NA
J gene: TRBJ2-5
clone size: few

CDR3 protein: CASSPEGAADTQYF
CDR3 DNA: TGCGCCAGCAGCCCGGAGGGAGCGGCAGATACGCAGTATTTT
V gene: TRBV5-1
D gene: NA
J gene: TRBJ2-3
clone size: NA

CDR3 protein: CSVPSVYNEQFF
CDR3 DNA: TGCAGCGTTCCTAGTGTCTACAATGAGCAGTTCTTC
V gene: TRBV29-1
D gene: NA
J gene: TRBJ2-1
clone size: NA

CDR3 protein: CASSATGTQETQYF
CDR3 DNA: TGTGCCAGCAGTGCTACCGGGACTCAAGAGACCCAGTACTTC
V gene: TRBV5-4
D gene: NA
J gene: TRBJ2-5
clone size: few

CDR3 protein: CASSLVRGHNSPLHF
CDR3 DNA: TGTGCCAGCAGCTTGGTCAGGGGGCATAATTCACCCCTCCACTTT
V gene: TRBV5-6
D gene: TRBD1
J gene: TRBJ1-6
clone size: few

CDR3 protein: CASSNPGTGRPYEQYF
CDR3 DNA: TGTGCCAGCAGCAATCCAGGGACAGGACGCCCCTACGAGCAGTACTTC
V gene: TRBV21-1
D gene: NA
J gene: TRBJ2-7
clone size: few

CDR3 protein: CASSVTGGAGNTIYF
CDR3 DNA: TGTGCCAGCAGCGTGACAGGGGGCGCTGGAAACACCATATATTTT
V gene: TRBV27
D gene: TRBD1
J gene: TRBJ1-3
clone size: few

CDR3 protein: CASSDGINEKLFF
CDR3 DNA: TGTGCCAGCAGTGATGGGATTAATGAAAAACTGTTTTTT
V gene: TRBV2
D gene: NA
J gene: TRBJ1-4
clone size: NA

CDR3 protein: CASQLKGEYEQYF
CDR3 DNA: TGTGCCAGCCAGCTCAAGGGCGAGTACGAGCAGTACTTC
V gene: TRBV7-9
D gene: NA
J gene: TRBJ2-7
clone size: NA

CDR3 protein: CATSGDRDPGELFF
CDR3 DNA: TGTGCCACCAGTGGAGACAGGGATCCCGGGGAGCTGTTTTTT
V gene: TRBV24-1
D gene: TRBD1
J gene: TRBJ2-2
clone size: few

CDR3 protein: CASSYLAGRQDTQYF
CDR3 DNA: TGTGCCAGCAGCTATCTAGCGGGCCGGCAGGATACGCAGTATTTT
V gene: TRBV7-8
D gene: TRBD2
J gene: TRBJ2-3
clone size: few

CDR3 protein: CASSWTESSYNEQFF
CDR3 DNA: TGCGCCAGCAGCTGGACTGAGAGCTCCTACAATGAGCAGTTCTTC
V gene: TRBV5-1
D gene: NA
J gene: TRBJ2-1
clone size: few

CDR3 protein: CASSLVYGSADTQYF
CDR3 DNA: TGTGCCAGCAGCTTAGTTTACGGGAGTGCAGATACGCAGTATTTT
V gene: TRBV7-2
D gene: NA
J gene: TRBJ2-3
clone size: few

CDR3 protein: CASSMPLAGDYDEQFF
CDR3 DNA: TGTGCCAGCAGCATGCCACTAGCGGGAGATTATGATGAGCAGTTCTTC
V gene: TRBV3-1
D gene: TRBD2
J gene: TRBJ2-1
clone size: few

CDR3 protein: CASSSVTITDTQYF
CDR3 DNA: TGCGCCAGCAGCTCGGTGACGATCACAGATACGCAGTATTTT
V gene: TRBV5-1
D gene: NA
J gene: TRBJ2-3
clone size: NA

CDR3 protein: CASSPGTSGANQETQYF
CDR3 DNA: TGTGCCAGCAGCCCGGGGACTAGCGGGGCTAACCAAGAGACCCAGTACTTC
V gene: TRBV7-2
D gene: TRBD2
J gene: TRBJ2-5
clone size: few

CDR3 protein: CASSSGQGAHYEQYF
CDR3 DNA: TGTGCCAGCAGCTCTGGACAGGGGGCTCATTACGAGCAGTACTTC
V gene: TRBV11-2
D gene: TRBD1
J gene: TRBJ2-7
clone size: NA

CDR3 protein: CSASLPGERAGYTF
CDR3 DNA: TGCAGTGCTAGTCTCCCCGGGGAGAGGGCCGGCTACACCTTC
V gene: TRBV20-1
D gene: NA
J gene: TRBJ1-2
clone size: few

CDR3 protein: CASSLPRDGAGTQYF
CDR3 DNA: TGCGCCAGCAGCTTACCGAGGGACGGGGCAGGGACCCAGTACTTC
V gene: TRBV5-1
D gene: NA
J gene: TRBJ2-5
clone size: NA

CDR3 protein: CASRPRDWFTGHTDTQYF
CDR3 DNA: TGTGCCAGCAGGCCTCGGGACTGGTTCACCGGCCACACAGATACGCAGTATTTT
V gene: TRBV28
D gene: NA
J gene: TRBJ2-3
clone size: NA

CDR3 protein: CASSQDLAGSTDTQYF
CDR3 DNA: TGCGCCAGCAGCCAAGATTTGGCGGGGAGCACAGATACGCAGTATTTT
V gene: TRBV4-3
D gene: NA
J gene: TRBJ2-3
clone size: NA

CDR3 protein: CASSLPGTDHGYTF
CDR3 DNA: TGTGCCAGCAGCCTCCCCGGGACTGACCATGGCTACACCTTC
V gene: TRBV12-3/TRBV12-4
D gene: NA
J gene: TRBJ1-2
clone size: NA

CDR3 protein: CASSRGVLRSTGELFF
CDR3 DNA: TGTGCCAGCAGTCGCGGGGTTTTGAGGTCCACCGGGGAGCTGTTTTTT
V gene: TRBV3-1
D gene: NA
J gene: TRBJ2-2
clone size: few

CDR3 protein: CAIRPTSGSSYEQYF
CDR3 DNA: TGTGCCATCAGGCCTACTAGCGGGAGCTCCTACGAGCAGTACTTC
V gene: TRBV10-3
D gene: TRBD2
J gene: TRBJ2-7
clone size: NA

CDR3 protein: CSVRGLSGNTIYF
CDR3 DNA: TGCAGTGTCAGGGGGCTATCTGGAAACACCATATATTTT
V gene: TRBV20-1
D gene: TRBD1
J gene: TRBJ1-3
clone size: many

CDR3 protein: CASSLAWDPGGETQYF
CDR3 DNA: TGTGCCAGCAGTTTAGCTTGGGACCCTGGAGGAGAGACCCAATACTTC
V gene: TRBV12-3/TRBV12-4
D gene: NA
J gene: TRBJ2-5
clone size: NA

CDR3 protein: CASSHGQSETQYF
CDR3 DNA: TGTGCCAGCAGCCACGGACAGTCAGAGACCCAGTACTTC
V gene: TRBV28
D gene: NA
J gene: TRBJ2-5
clone size: NA

CDR3 protein: CASSFMGTEAFF
CDR3 DNA: TGCGCCAGCAGCTTTATGGGGACTGAAGCTTTCTTT
V gene: TRBV4-1
D gene: NA
J gene: TRBJ1-1
clone size: NA

CDR3 protein: CATSDPIGSSGSGADTQYF
CDR3 DNA: TGTGCCACCAGTGATCCAATAGGATCTAGCGGGAGCGGAGCAGATACGCAGTATTTT
V gene: TRBV24-1
D gene: TRBD2
J gene: TRBJ2-3
clone size: NA

CDR3 protein: CASSFYVGSVKETQYF
CDR3 DNA: TGTGCCAGCAGTTTTTACGTGGGGTCTGTAAAAGAGACCCAGTACTTC
V gene: TRBV28
D gene: NA
J gene: TRBJ2-5
clone size: few

CDR3 protein: CSAPGTSGGSYEQHF
CDR3 DNA: TGCAGTGCTCCCGGGACTAGCGGGGGGTCTTACGAGCAGCACTTC
V gene: TRBV20-1
D gene: TRBD2
J gene: TRBJ2-7
clone size: NA

CDR3 protein: CASSLVASSGTQYF
CDR3 DNA: TGTGCCAGCAGCTTAGTAGCGTCGTCGGGGACCCAGTACTTC
V gene: TRBV11-2
D gene: NA
J gene: TRBJ2-5
clone size: NA

CDR3 protein: CASSWDQGNEQYF
CDR3 DNA: TGTGCCAGCAGCTGGGACCAGGGGAACGAGCAGTACTTC
V gene: TRBV7-6
D gene: NA
J gene: TRBJ2-7
clone size: NA

CDR3 protein: CSVAVGVPEGIQYF
CDR3 DNA: TGCAGCGTTGCAGTGGGAGTCCCCGAGGGCATTCAGTACTTC
V gene: TRBV29-1
D gene: NA
J gene: TRBJ2-4
clone size: few

CDR3 protein: CASSQDLWGTGDEQYF
CDR3 DNA: TGCGCCAGCAGCCAAGATCTCTGGGGGACAGGGGACGAGCAGTACTTC
V gene: TRBV4-1
D gene: TRBD1
J gene: TRBJ2-7
clone size: NA

CDR3 protein: CASSQGEGLPLHF
CDR3 DNA: TGCGCCAGCAGCCAAGGAGAGGGGTTACCCCTCCACTTT
V gene: TRBV4-1
D gene: NA
J gene: TRBJ1-6
clone size: NA

CDR3 protein: CASSFVLRNTQYF
CDR3 DNA: TGTGCCAGCAGTTTTGTGTTGAGAAATACGCAGTATTTT
V gene: TRBV28
D gene: NA
J gene: TRBJ2-3
clone size: few

CDR3 protein: CSAREEGNTGELFF
CDR3 DNA: TGCAGTGCTAGGGAGGAGGGGAACACCGGGGAGCTGTTTTTT
V gene: TRBV20-1
D gene: NA
J gene: TRBJ2-2
clone size: few

CDR3 protein: CASSLPGQDPGNTIYF
CDR3 DNA: TGCGCCAGCAGCCTTCCGGGACAGGATCCTGGAAACACCATATATTTT
V gene: TRBV5-1
D gene: TRBD1
J gene: TRBJ1-3
clone size: few

CDR3 protein: CSARNQETQYF
CDR3 DNA: TGCAGTGCGAGGAACCAAGAGACCCAGTACTTC
V gene: TRBV20-1
D gene: NA
J gene: TRBJ2-5
clone size: NA

CDR3 protein: CASSPSSGGSGELFF
CDR3 DNA: TGTGCCAGCAGCCCGTCTAGCGGGGGGAGCGGGGAGCTGTTTTTT
V gene: TRBV5-6
D gene: TRBD2
J gene: TRBJ2-2
clone size: NA

CDR3 protein: CSVPVQGQETQYF
CDR3 DNA: TGCAGCGTGCCGGTACAGGGCCAAGAGACCCAGTACTTC
V gene: TRBV29-1
D gene: NA
J gene: TRBJ2-5
clone size: NA